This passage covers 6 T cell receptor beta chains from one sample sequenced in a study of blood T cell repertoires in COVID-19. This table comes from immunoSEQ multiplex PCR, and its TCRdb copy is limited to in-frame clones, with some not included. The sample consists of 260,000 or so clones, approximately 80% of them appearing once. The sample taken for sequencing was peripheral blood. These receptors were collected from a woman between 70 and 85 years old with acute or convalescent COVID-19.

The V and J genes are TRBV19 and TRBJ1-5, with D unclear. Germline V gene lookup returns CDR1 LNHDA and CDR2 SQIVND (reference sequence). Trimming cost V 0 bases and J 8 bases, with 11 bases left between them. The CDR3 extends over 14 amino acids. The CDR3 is CASSIDAGGKPQHF. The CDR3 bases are TGTGCCAGTAGTATAGACGCAGGAGGGAAGCCCCAGCATTTT.

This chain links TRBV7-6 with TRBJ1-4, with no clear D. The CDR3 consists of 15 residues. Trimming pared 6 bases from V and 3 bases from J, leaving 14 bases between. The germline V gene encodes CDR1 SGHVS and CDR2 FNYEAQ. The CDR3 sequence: CASSPGSPSNEKLFF. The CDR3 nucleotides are TGTGCCAGCAGTCCGGGGTCCCCATCTAATGAAAAACTGTTTTTT.

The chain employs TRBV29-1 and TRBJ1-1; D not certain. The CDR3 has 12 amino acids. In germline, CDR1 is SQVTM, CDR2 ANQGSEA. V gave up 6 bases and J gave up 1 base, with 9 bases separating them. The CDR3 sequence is CSVGGANTEAFF. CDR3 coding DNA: TGCAGCGTGGGAGGAGCGAACACTGAAGCTTTCTTT.

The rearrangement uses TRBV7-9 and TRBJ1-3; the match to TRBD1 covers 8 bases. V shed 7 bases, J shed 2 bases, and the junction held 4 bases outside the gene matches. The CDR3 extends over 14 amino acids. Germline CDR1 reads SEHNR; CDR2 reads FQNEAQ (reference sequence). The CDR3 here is CASISTGAGNTIYF. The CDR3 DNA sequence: TGTGCCAGCATCTCGACAGGGGCTGGAAACACCATATATTTT.

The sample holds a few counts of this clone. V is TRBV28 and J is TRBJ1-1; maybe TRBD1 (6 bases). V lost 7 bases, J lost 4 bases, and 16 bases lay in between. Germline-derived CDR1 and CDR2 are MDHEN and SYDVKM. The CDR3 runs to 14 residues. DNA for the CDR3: TGTGCCAGCAATCGCCCTGCGGGGGCCACTGAAGCTTTCTTT. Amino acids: CASNRPAGATEAFF.

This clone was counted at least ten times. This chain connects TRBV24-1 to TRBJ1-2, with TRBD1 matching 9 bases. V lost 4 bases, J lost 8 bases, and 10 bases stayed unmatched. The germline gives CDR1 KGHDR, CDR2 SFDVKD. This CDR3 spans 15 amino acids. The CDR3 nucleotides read TGTGCCACCAGTGACCCCGGACAGGGGATAGAGGGCTACACCTTC. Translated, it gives CATSDPGQGIEGYTF.